The 22 T cell receptor beta chains below come from one sample, sequenced in a study of control samples from healthy donors and cancer patients. Method: immunoSEQ multiplex PCR; TCRdb's copy keeps in-frame clones and lacks some. Here the sample spans approximately 170,000 clones, nearly 90% being singletons. Sequencing used blood. The receptors derive from a woman aged 50 to 65 in good health.

This rearrangement joins TRBV5-1 to TRBJ2-2; D unclear. This CDR3 region has 15 residues. With 0 bases removed from V and 4 bases from J, the gap between germline ends came to 10 bases. Germline CDR1 is SGHRS and CDR2 is YFSETQ. Here the CDR3 DNA reads TGCGCCAGCAGCTTGGACACCACCGGCACCGGGGAGCTGTTTTTT. It translates to CASSLDTTGTGELFF.

V and J are TRBV9 and TRBJ2-7, with a possible D match to TRBD1 (6 bases). The length of the CDR3 is 14 residues. Trimming took off 3 bases at V and 3 bases at J, with 13 bases between the two ends. Per the germline V gene, CDR1 is SGDLS and CDR2 is YYNGEE. The CDR3 is CASSAGHGIYEQYF. CDR3 in DNA: TGTGCCAGCAGCGCGGGACATGGGATCTACGAGCAGTACTTC.

V is TRBV30 and J is TRBJ1-2; D is ambiguous. The CDR3 is 10 amino acids. CDR1 and CDR2 from the germline V gene are GTSNPN and SVGIG (reference sequence). CDR3 sequence reads: CGAVTYGYTF. CDR3 nucleotides: TGTGGAGCGGTTACCTATGGCTACACCTTC. The full variable domain, in which reference TRBV30 and TRBJ1-2 provide the parts outside the CDR3, is SQTIHQWPATLVQPVGSPLSLECTVEGTSNPNLYWYRQAAGRGLQLLFYSVGIGQISSEVPQNLSASRPQDRQFILSSKKLLLSDSGFYLCGAVTYGYTFGSGTRLTVV.

As DNA, the CDR3 is TGCGCCAGCAGCCAGCCAAATATGCTTGCTGAAGCTTTCTTT. Translating it yields CASSQPNMLAEAFF. This chain connects TRBV4-1 to TRBJ1-1, with D unresolved. This CDR3 has 14 residues. The V end lost 3 bases, the J end lost 6 bases, and 14 bases lay between the germline ends. Looked up from germline, CDR1 is MGHRA and CDR2 is YSYEKL.

This clone came up once. This rearrangement joins TRBV5-4 to TRBJ2-1; 10 bases map to TRBD2. Losses at the gene ends were 4 bases for V and 1 base for J; bases not matched to a gene: 5. There are 16 residues in the CDR3. The germline V gene has CDR1 SGHNT and CDR2 YYREEE (reference sequence). In DNA, the CDR3 is TGTGCCAGCAGCACGAGCGGGAGGGTTTCCTACAATGAGCAGTTCTTC. It codes for CASSTSGRVSYNEQFF. Drawing the rest from reference TRBV5-4 and TRBJ2-1, the complete variable domain is ETGVTQSPTHLIKTRGQQVTLRCSSQSGHNTVSWYQQALGQGPQFIFQYYREEENGRGNFPPRFSGLQFPNYSSELNVNALELDDSALYLCASSTSGRVSYNEQFFGPGTRLTVL.

The rearrangement links TRBV28 to TRBJ1-2; 7 bases are a match to TRBD1. The V gene end was trimmed by 5 bases and the J gene end by 6 bases; junction bases not matched to a gene: 6. The CDR3 consists of 13 residues. The germline V gene encodes CDR1 MDHEN and CDR2 SYDVKM. CDR3 in amino acids: CASSVQGQNGYTF. In nucleotides, the CDR3 is TGTGCCAGCAGTGTACAGGGGCAAAATGGCTACACCTTC.

The V and J genes are TRBV4-1 and TRBJ1-5; 7 bases agree with TRBD1. Losses at the gene ends were 5 bases for V and 4 bases for J; bases not matched to a gene: 8. Per the germline V gene, CDR1 is MGHRA and CDR2 is YSYEKL. The CDR3 covers 15 residues. CDR3 residues: CASSSTTGSNQPQHF. DNA for the CDR3: TGCGCCAGCAGCTCAACGACAGGGTCGAATCAGCCCCAGCATTTT.

The genes are TRBV21-1 and TRBJ2-2; TRBD2, as called in the table, went unchecked against the DNA. TRBV21-1 is deemed a pseudogene. The CDR3 spans 15 residues. The CDR3 sequence: CASSKDQRGTGELFF. The CDR3 DNA sequence: TGTGCCAGCAGCAAAGACCAGCGGGGCACCGGGGAGCTGTTTTTT.

The chain recombines TRBV29-1 with TRBJ1-4, with D possibly matching TRBD1 (5 bases). The CDR3 is 14 residues long. Trimming left V 3 bases short and J 7 bases short, with 15 bases between. The V gene's germline CDR1 is SQVTM and CDR2 ANQGSEA. The CDR3 DNA reads as TGCAGCGTTGAGGACCTTCTGGGGCGTGAAAAACTGTTTTTT. Protein: CSVEDLLGREKLFF. Drawing the rest from reference TRBV29-1 and TRBJ1-4, the complete variable domain is SAVISQKPSRDICQRGTSLTIQCQVDSQVTMMFWYRQQPGQSLTLIATANQGSEATYESGFVIDKFPISRPNLTFSTLTVSNMSPEDSSIYLCSVEDLLGREKLFFGSGTQLSVL.

Points on this clone: In the same sample, other DNA sequences code for this CDR3. The chain recombines TRBV2 with TRBJ1-5, with a tentative D call TRBD1 (6 bases). The CDR3 has 15 amino acids. The germline CDR1 and CDR2 sequences are SNHLY and FYNNEI. Trimming took 5 bases from V and 7 from J, leaving 18 bases between them. This CDR3 reads CASSRRGGRGQPQHF. The CDR3 nucleotides read TGTGCCAGCAGTCGTCGGGGGGGTAGGGGGCAGCCCCAGCATTTT.

The CDR3 region has the DNA TGTGCCAGCAGGAGGGACACAAATGAAAAACTGTTTTTT. Translation gives CASRRDTNEKLFF. The gene calls are TRBV2 and TRBJ1-4, with a tentative D call TRBD1 (6 bases). In germline, CDR1 is SNHLY, CDR2 FYNNEI. V was clipped by 6 bases and J by 5 bases, with 10 bases between them. There are 13 residues in the CDR3. Looking up the rest from reference TRBV2 and TRBJ1-4 gives the full variable domain: EPEVTQTPSHQVTQMGQEVILRCVPISNHLYFYWYRQILGQKVEFLVSFYNNEISEKSEIFDDQFSVERPDGSNFTLKIRSTKLEDSAMYFCASRRDTNEKLFFGSGTQLSVL.

This clone showed up just a few times. The gene calls are TRBV5-6 and TRBJ1-5, with TRBD1 matching 8 bases. V was clipped by 4 bases and J by 6 bases; unmatched bases: 6. This CDR3 has 14 amino acids. Germline CDR1 SGHDT, CDR2 YYEEEE. CDR3 sequence reads: CASSIDRGGQPQHF. The CDR3, as DNA: TGTGCCAGCAGCATAGACAGGGGTGGTCAGCCCCAGCATTTT.

This clone was seen only once. The gene calls are TRBV19 and TRBJ1-5; D is undetermined. The CDR3 is 14 amino acids. Trimming took 2 bases from V and 4 from J, leaving 9 bases between them. CDR1 and CDR2 (germline): LNHDA, SQIVND (reference sequence). The CDR3 nucleotides are TGTGCCAGTAGTATAATCGCCGGGAATCAGCCCCAGCATTTT. This encodes CASSIIAGNQPQHF.

This rearrangement joins TRBV15 to TRBJ2-5, with TRBD2 matching over 7 bases. The trim removed 1 base at V and 1 base at J, leaving 3 bases unmatched. This CDR3 is 15 amino acids long. Germline V gene sequence: CDR1 LNHNV, CDR2 YYDKDF (reference sequence). CDR3 residues: CATSRVGGTQETQYF. In nucleotides, the CDR3 is TGTGCCACCAGCAGAGTGGGGGGGACCCAAGAGACCCAGTACTTC.

The chain recombines TRBV2 with TRBJ1-2, with D possibly matching TRBD1 (6 bases). The germline gives CDR1 SNHLY, CDR2 FYNNEI. The CDR3 totals 16 residues. The ends were cut back, 8 bases at V and 8 bases at J, with 27 bases in the middle. The CDR3 bases are TGTGCCAGCGGGGGCGTGGCAGGGGCGGACCTAGGGGGCTACACCTTC. It specifies CASGGVAGADLGGYTF.

V gene TRBV28 combines with J gene TRBJ1-5; perhaps TRBD1 as D (5 bases). Germline V gene data show CDR1 as MDHEN and CDR2 as SYDVKM. The CDR3 loop spans 13 amino acids. With 2 bases removed from V and 7 bases from J, the gap between germline ends came to 9 bases. CDR3 amino acids: CASSLGRGQPQHF. The CDR3 nucleotides read TGTGCCAGCAGTTTAGGTCGGGGGCAGCCCCAGCATTTT.

This chain connects TRBV28 to TRBJ1-1, with D unresolved. Trimming removed 5 bases at V and 4 bases at J, with 14 bases between. The germline CDR1 and CDR2 sequences are MDHEN and SYDVKM. This CDR3 is 14 amino acids long. The CDR3 bases are TGTGCCAGCAGTCCGGGCCATGGGCTCACTGAAGCTTTCTTT. It specifies CASSPGHGLTEAFF.

The chain uses TRBV19 and TRBJ1-1, with 8 bases lining up with TRBD1. Germline assignment: CDR1 LNHDA and CDR2 SQIVND (reference sequence). J was trimmed by 10 bases and V by 4 bases; bases with no gene match: 11. The CDR3 runs 14 residues. The CDR3: CASSTNQGALTAFF. CDR3 nucleotide sequence: TGTGCCAGTAGTACCAACCAGGGGGCGTTGACAGCTTTCTTT.

This chain uses TRBV9 with TRBJ2-5; no firm D call. This CDR3 is 15 amino acids long. Germline V lookup: CDR1 SGDLS, CDR2 YYNGEE. Trimming left V 0 bases short and J 3 bases short, with 12 bases between. CDR3 nucleotide sequence: TGTGCCAGCAGCGTAGGGGCCCATCGGGAAGAGACCCAGTACTTC. It is translated as CASSVGAHREETQYF.

The chain links TRBV28 to TRBJ1-2; possibly TRBD1 for D (5 bases). Trimming removed 6 bases from V and 8 bases from J, with 16 bases in between. Germline V gene data show CDR1 as MDHEN and CDR2 as SYDVKM. The CDR3 spans 13 residues. The CDR3 region has the DNA TGTGCCAGCAGAGACGGGACTCTGGGCGGCTACACCTTC. As protein: CASRDGTLGGYTF.

This clone has a single count. This chain joins TRBV7-2 and TRBJ2-2; no clear D gene. Germline V gene data show CDR1 as SGHTA and CDR2 as FQGNSA. V lost 1 base, J lost 5 bases, and 11 bases lay in between. The length of the CDR3 is 15 residues. The CDR3 DNA follows: TGTGCCAGCAGCTTAGAGAGGTTTCGGACCGGGGAGCTGTTTTTT. This gives the protein CASSLERFRTGELFF.

The chain uses TRBV4-3 and TRBJ2-1, with no clear D. Germline V gene sequence: CDR1 LGHNA, CDR2 YSLEER. V gave up 6 bases and J gave up 1 base, with 4 bases separating them. The CDR3 has 12 amino acids. The CDR3 bases are TGCGCCAGCAGAACTTCCTACAATGAGCAGTTCTTC. Its protein product is CASRTSYNEQFF.